This T cell receptor beta chain came from a study of shared T cell receptors in the human thymus. Sequenced by immunoSEQ multiplex PCR; TCRdb stores in-frame clones only, minus some. The sample has roughly 710,000 clones, 70% to 90% seen once. This CDR3 is 16 amino acids long. Trimming left V 2 bases short and J 5 bases short, with 13 bases between. The germline gives CDR1 MGHDK, CDR2 SYGVNS. The sample was also reused in another study, on human thymus T cells.

Sequencing input: thymocytes. V usage is TRBV25-1 and J usage is TRBJ1-6; D perhaps matches TRBD1 (5 bases). This clonotype was sampled from a girl in the first two years of life with a congenital heart defect. The CDR3 reads CASSEGRAFHNSPLHF. CDR3 bases: TGTGCCAGCAGTGAAGGCAGGGCTTTTCATAATTCACCCCTCCACTTT. The full variable domain, in which reference TRBV25-1 and TRBJ1-6 provide the parts outside the CDR3, is EADIYQTPRYLVIGTGKKITLECSQTMGHDKMYWYQQDPGMELHLIHYSYGVNSTEKGDLSSESTVSRIRTEHFPLTLESARPSHTSQYLCASSEGRAFHNSPLHFGNGTRLTVT.